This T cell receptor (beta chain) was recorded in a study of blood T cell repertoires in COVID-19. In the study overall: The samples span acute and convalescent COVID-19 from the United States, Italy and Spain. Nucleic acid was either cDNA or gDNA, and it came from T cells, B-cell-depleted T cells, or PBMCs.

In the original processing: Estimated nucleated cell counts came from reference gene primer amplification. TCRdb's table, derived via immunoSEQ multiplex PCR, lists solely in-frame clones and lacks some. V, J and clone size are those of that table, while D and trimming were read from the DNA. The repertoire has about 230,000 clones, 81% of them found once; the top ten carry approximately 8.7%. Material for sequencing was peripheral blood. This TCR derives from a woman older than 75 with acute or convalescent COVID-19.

In DNA form, the CDR3 reads TGTGCCAGCAGTTACCCACCGGGACAGATAACTGAAGCTTTCTTT. Translating it yields CASSYPPGQITEAFF. The chain combines TRBV6-2 or TRBV6-3 with TRBJ1-1, with TRBD1 matching over 7 bases. CDR3 length equals 15 residues. The ends lost 2 bases at V and 5 bases at J; junction bases unmatched: 8. Germline values: CDR1 MNHEY, CDR2 SVGEGT.